These 32 T cell receptor beta chains were sequenced from one sample in a study of vaccination and CD4 T cells after COVID-19. These receptors' targets are unknown. Treatment described: approximately nine-day PBMC culture with coronavirus spike peptide pools or control peptides (ViraFEST assay). Before the COVID-19 pandemic (2011-2018), CD4+ T cells were obtained from the unexposed donor. Sequencing of the DNA from cultured CD4+ T cells was carried out with the Oncomine TCR Beta short-read assay. Cultured CD4+ T cells were the source of extracted genomic DNA. TCRdb reprocessed the PCR reads via MiXCR and lists one record per CDR3 protein. The sample consists of nearly 9,500 distinct CDR3 sequences, around 29% of them appearing once. Sequenced sample: CD4+ T cells from blood, cultured in vitro. The receptors originated from a human donor in good health.

This clonotype was seen more than once but under ten times. J is TRBJ2-1 and V is TRBV6-2 or TRBV6-3; 11 nucleotides align to TRBD1. Germline values: CDR1 MNHEY, CDR2 SVGEGT. The CDR3 runs 16 residues. J lost 9 bases, V lost 6 bases, and 13 bases had no gene match. CDR3: CASSPAGQGDSLEQFF. The CDR3 coding sequence is TGTGCCAGCAGCCCAGCGGGACAGGGGGATTCGCTTGAGCAGTTCTTC.

This sequence joins TRBV28 and TRBJ2-1; D unresolved. CDR1 MDHEN and CDR2 SYDVKM come from the germline V gene. This CDR3 is 11 amino acids long. V shed 5 bases and J shed 7 bases, with 6 bases lying between them. The CDR3 loop is CASSRTNEQFF. CDR3 DNA: TGTGCCAGCAGTCGCACGAATGAGCAGTTCTTC.

This clonotype appeared a few times. This chain uses TRBV24-1 with TRBJ2-7, with D perhaps given as TRBD1 or TRBD2 (5 bases each). Deletions cut 3 bases from V and 2 bases from J, with 10 bases between. Germline lookup yields CDR1 KGHDR and CDR2 SFDVKD. The CDR3 loop spans 14 amino acids. CDR3 coding DNA: TGTGCCACCAGTGATCCGCAGGGAGCCTACGAGCAGTACTTC. Its translation: CATSDPQGAYEQYF.

This clonotype was observed a few times. The gene calls are TRBV20-1 and TRBJ1-5; TRBD1 agrees at 9 bases. The ends lost 2 bases at V and 1 base at J; junction bases unmatched: 9. The CDR3 has 17 residues. Germline assignment: CDR1 DFQATT and CDR2 SNEGSKA (reference sequence). The CDR3 DNA is TGCAGTGCTAGATCATACAGGGGGCGCGAGAGCAATCAGCCCCAGCATTTT. It encodes CSARSYRGRESNQPQHF.

The gene calls are TRBV6-1 and TRBJ1-3, with TRBD1 as a possible D gene (5 bases). This CDR3 is built from 16 residues. In germline, CDR1 is MNHNS, CDR2 SASEGT. Between the trimmed V and J ends, which lost 4 bases and 0 bases, there was a span of 13 bases. The DNA for the CDR3 is TGTGCCAGCAGTGCCCAGGGACGGAACTCTGGAAACACCATATATTTT. It is translated as CASSAQGRNSGNTIYF.

A few counts support this clonotype. The V gene is TRBV12-3 or TRBV12-4, the J gene TRBJ1-5, with 10 bases matching TRBD1. The CDR3 is made up of 16 amino acids. With 5 bases clipped from V and 1 base from J, the junction kept 5 bases outside the gene matches. CDR3 in DNA: TGTGCCAGCAGTCTCAGGACAGGGGGAAGCAATCAGCCCCAGCATTTT. Translated: CASSLRTGGSNQPQHF.

This clonotype rates as medium-sized. The chain links TRBV20-1 to TRBJ1-2; D is undetermined. The germline gives CDR1 DFQATT, CDR2 SNEGSKA (reference sequence). The CDR3 has 11 amino acids. The germline V and J ends were trimmed by 3 bases and 8 bases, with 10 bases remaining between them. In DNA, the CDR3 is TGCAGTGCTAGGGACCTCGTCGGCTACACCTTC. It specifies CSARDLVGYTF.

This clonotype showed up just once. The V call is TRBV5-4, the J call TRBJ2-7; 11 bases map to TRBD1. The J segment lost 3 bases and the V segment lost 1 base, leaving 6 bases of the junction unmatched. The CDR3 length is 16 residues. CDR1 SGHNT and CDR2 YYREEE come from the germline V gene (reference sequence). The CDR3 is CASSLKSGQGVYEQYF. For the CDR3, the DNA is TGTGCCAGCAGCTTGAAATCGGGACAGGGGGTCTACGAGCAGTACTTC.

The chain uses TRBV5-4 and TRBJ1-4; D is possibly TRBD1 (5 bases). Trimming removed 0 bases from V and 0 bases from J, with 12 bases in between. Germline loops: CDR1 SGHNT, CDR2 YYREEE (reference sequence). The CDR3 is 17 amino acids. CDR3: CASSLATGGPTNEKLFF. The CDR3 nucleotides read TGTGCCAGCAGCTTGGCCACAGGCGGCCCAACTAATGAAAAACTGTTTTTT.

This clonotype occurred a few times. This rearrangement joins TRBV20-1 to TRBJ1-6; D not resolved. Germline V gives CDR1 DFQATT, CDR2 SNEGSKA (reference sequence). This CDR3 contains 13 residues. V shed 1 base and J shed 7 bases, with 8 bases lying between them. CDR3 protein: CSARVPLNSPLHF. DNA of the CDR3: TGCAGTGCTAGAGTGCCCTTAAATTCACCCCTCCACTTT.

Only a few counts were recorded for this clonotype. The chain links TRBV6-1 to TRBJ1-2; D uncertain. Germline V gives CDR1 MNHNS, CDR2 SASEGT. Deletions cut 1 base from V and 8 bases from J, with 11 bases between. The CDR3 spans 13 residues. The CDR3 sequence is CASSEGALRGYTF. The CDR3 nucleotides read TGTGCCAGCAGTGAAGGAGCCTTGAGGGGCTACACCTTC.

The chain links TRBV28 to TRBJ2-5; D tentatively fits TRBD1 or TRBD2 (5 bases each). The CDR3 extends over 12 amino acids. V was trimmed by 7 bases and J by 5 bases, leaving 11 bases between them. The germline V gene has CDR1 MDHEN and CDR2 SYDVKM. The CDR3 loop reads CASTWGTETQYF. As DNA, the CDR3 is TGTGCCAGCACCTGGGGGACCGAGACCCAGTACTTC.

This clonotype has only a few counts. The J gene is TRBJ2-5, the V gene TRBV29-1; possibly TRBD2 for D (5 bases). Trimming took off 4 bases at V and 5 bases at J, with 5 bases between the two ends. This CDR3 spans 10 amino acids. From germline, CDR1 is SQVTM and CDR2 ANQGSEA. The CDR3 coding sequence is TGCAGCGTTGGAGGGGAGACCCAGTACTTC. This codes for CSVGGETQYF.

The genes are TRBV7-2 and TRBJ2-7, with D uncertain. V shed 5 bases and J shed 3 bases, with 14 bases lying between them. CDR1 and CDR2 from the germline V gene are SGHTA and FQGNSA. This CDR3 has 14 amino acids. The CDR3 is CASSADKILYEQYF. The CDR3 region has the DNA TGTGCCAGCAGCGCTGACAAGATCCTCTACGAGCAGTACTTC.

This clonotype is deemed medium-sized. The V call is TRBV6-1, the J call TRBJ1-1, with TRBD1 matching over 9 bases. V dropped 5 bases and J dropped 1; count of bases not matched to a gene: 8. CDR1 and CDR2 (germline): MNHNS, SASEGT. The CDR3 extends over 16 amino acids. CDR3 nucleotides: TGTGCCAGCAGTACCTCCCCGGGACAGGGGAACACTGAAGCTTTCTTT. It translates to CASSTSPGQGNTEAFF.

The rearrangement links TRBV5-1 to TRBJ1-2; D is uncertain. V lost 4 bases and J 6 bases, leaving 16 bases between the germline ends. The germline gives CDR1 SGHRS, CDR2 YFSETQ. CDR3 size: 14 residues. This CDR3 is CASSRDWTGDGYTF. CDR3 bases: TGCGCCAGCAGCCGAGATTGGACGGGTGATGGCTACACCTTC.

The J gene is TRBJ2-7, the V gene TRBV6-1; 12 positions agree with TRBD1. CDR1 is MNHNS and CDR2 is SASEGT in the germline V gene. V dropped 5 bases and J dropped 6; count of bases not matched to a gene: 5. The CDR3 sequence is 14 residues long. In DNA form, the CDR3 reads TGTGCCAGCAGTCTGGGACAGGGGGCTTTCGAGCAGTACTTC. Its protein is CASSLGQGAFEQYF.

The genes are TRBV20-1 and TRBJ2-7, with D possibly being TRBD1 (6 bases). V was cut by 5 bases and J by 0 bases, with 8 bases left in between. The CDR3 is 12 residues long. CDR1 and CDR2 from the germline V gene are DFQATT and SNEGSKA (reference sequence). CDR3 protein: CSAGDNSYEQYF. The CDR3 DNA sequence: TGCAGTGCTGGGGACAACTCCTACGAGCAGTACTTC.

The chain links TRBV6-2 or TRBV6-3 to TRBJ1-5; TRBD1 aligns across 7 bases. V gave up 2 bases and J gave up 13 bases; unmatched junction bases: 5. Germline V lookup: CDR1 MNHEY, CDR2 SVGEGT. The CDR3 loop spans 12 amino acids. In DNA, the CDR3 is TGTGCCAGCAGTTACGGGACAGAGCGTCAGCATTTT. It specifies CASSYGTERQHF.

This clonotype turned up a few times. V and J are TRBV4-3 and TRBJ1-3, with TRBD1 matching 9 bases. The V segment lost 0 bases and the J segment 5 bases; nucleotides outside the gene matches: 2. CDR3 size: 15 residues. Germline V lookup: CDR1 LGHNA, CDR2 YSLEER. The CDR3 sequence is CASSQEGQGRNTIYF. In DNA, the CDR3 is TGCGCCAGCAGCCAAGAAGGACAGGGGAGAAACACCATATATTTT.

This clonotype showed up just a few times. The chain recombines TRBV19 with TRBJ2-3, with D hard to call. Germline-derived CDR1 and CDR2 are LNHDA and SQIVND (reference sequence). Trimming took off 6 bases at V and 6 bases at J, with 13 bases between the two ends. The CDR3 runs to 13 residues. The CDR3 DNA is TGTGCCAGTAGCCCGGCTGGCAGGGATACGCAGTATTTT. It codes for CASSPAGRDTQYF.

This chain joins TRBV15 and TRBJ1-1; no clear D. CDR3 size: 14 residues. V lost 3 bases and J lost 5, with 13 bases in between. The germline CDR1 and CDR2 sequences are LNHNV and YYDKDF (reference sequence). The CDR3 protein is CATSSRHSRTEAFF. The CDR3 nucleotides are TGTGCCACCAGCAGCCGACACAGTAGGACTGAAGCTTTCTTT.

The chain has TRBV6-5 and TRBJ2-7, with 8 positions matching TRBD2. Looked up from germline, CDR1 is MNHEY and CDR2 is SVGAGI. CDR3 size: 14 residues. V lost 2 bases, J lost 4 bases, and 4 bases stayed unmatched. The CDR3 DNA is TGTGCCAGCAGTTACCGGGAGGGGCGGTACGAGCAGTACTTC. Its protein is CASSYREGRYEQYF.

The V call is TRBV7-3, the J call TRBJ2-1; D not certain. This CDR3 has 13 amino acids. Germline V gives CDR1 SGHTA, CDR2 FQGTGA. Trimming took 5 bases from V and 6 from J, leaving 11 bases between them. This chain's CDR3 is CASSLAHGNEQFF. DNA for the CDR3: TGTGCCAGCAGCCTCGCCCATGGCAATGAGCAGTTCTTC.

The chain carries TRBV20-1 and TRBJ1-2; D uncertain. CDR3 length: 14 residues. Trimming removed 3 bases at V and 8 bases at J, with 19 bases between. CDR1 and CDR2 from the germline V gene are DFQATT and SNEGSKA (reference sequence). The CDR3 DNA sequence: TGCAGTGCTAGTCTCGCGACATTCCGGCGCGGCTACACCTTC. It codes for CSASLATFRRGYTF.

This chain links TRBV20-1 with TRBJ2-3, with D perhaps TRBD1 (6 bases). Trimming removed 5 bases at V and 2 bases at J, with 14 bases between. Germline lookup yields CDR1 DFQATT and CDR2 SNEGSKA (reference sequence). The CDR3 totals 14 residues. CDR3 sequence: CSASSGHITDTQYF. The CDR3, as DNA: TGCAGTGCTTCCTCGGGACACATCACAGATACGCAGTATTTT.

This clonotype was found a few times. The chain links TRBV20-1 to TRBJ2-7, with D possibly being TRBD2 (6 bases). The CDR3 loop spans 13 amino acids. CDR1 and CDR2 (germline): DFQATT, SNEGSKA (reference sequence). V was cut by 3 bases and J by 0 bases, with 9 bases left in between. This CDR3 reads CSARAGSSYEQYF. DNA of the CDR3: TGCAGTGCTAGGGCCGGGAGCTCCTACGAGCAGTACTTC.

The V and J genes are TRBV9 and TRBJ2-7; D is undetermined. The CDR3 runs to 15 residues. Germline-derived CDR1 and CDR2 are SGDLS and YYNGEE. Trimming left V 3 bases short and J 2 bases short, with 15 bases between. CDR3 protein: CASSEDLNSAYEQYF. The DNA of the CDR3 is TGTGCCAGCAGCGAAGATCTTAACTCGGCCTACGAGCAGTACTTC.

This sequence joins TRBV10-2 and TRBJ2-3, with 9 bases fitting TRBD2. Germline lookup yields CDR1 WSHSY and CDR2 SAAADI. The CDR3 length is 15 residues. The J segment lost 0 bases and the V segment lost 7 bases, leaving 5 bases of the junction unmatched. For the CDR3, the DNA is TGCGCCAGCACTCTAGCGGGGCTTAGCACAGATACGCAGTATTTT. Amino acids: CASTLAGLSTDTQYF.

In nucleotides, the CDR3 is TGCAGCGTAAATAAGGGGTTAGCGGGATACTACGAGCAGTACTTC. This sequence encodes CSVNKGLAGYYEQYF. This rearrangement joins TRBV29-1 to TRBJ2-7; 8 bases agree with TRBD2. V was pared by 6 bases and J by 3 bases, with 13 bases of the junction left unmatched. The germline V gene encodes CDR1 SQVTM and CDR2 ANQGSEA. The CDR3 is made up of 15 amino acids.

The chain has TRBV7-8 and TRBJ1-1; D is undetermined. Germline V CDR1 and CDR2: SGHVS, FQNEAQ. The CDR3 extends over 16 amino acids. The V end was cut by 5 bases, the J end by 0 bases, with 16 bases between. The CDR3 bases are TGTGCCAGCAGCCCACTGCTTGGGGTCCTGAACACTGAAGCTTTCTTT. Residues: CASSPLLGVLNTEAFF.

This clonotype was recorded a few times. The V gene is TRBV6-5, the J gene TRBJ1-2; 7 bases line up with TRBD1. The CDR3 spans 16 residues. The V segment lost 1 base and the J segment 4 bases; nucleotides outside the gene matches: 9. Germline V gene sequence: CDR1 MNHEY, CDR2 SVGAGI. For the CDR3, the DNA is TGTGCCAGCAGTTACTTCCGCCCAGGGGGTGGCTATGGCTACACCTTC. Translating it yields CASSYFRPGGGYGYTF.